This TCR beta chain stems from a study of cytomegalovirus exposure and HLA in healthy donors listed by TCRdb under 2017. About the investigation overall: According to a later analysis, the roughly 130 validation repertoires were produced on the same platform as the 666 repertoires of the first cohort. The study was designed to test whether signatures of past pathogen exposure could be identified by cataloging public T cell receptors. In addition to the first cohort of 666 subjects, a separate validation cohort of some 120 different subjects was used. To predict cytomegalovirus infection status, the study brought together high-throughput TCR immunosequencing, statistical association of individual TCRs with disease status, and machine learning.

Separate from the approximately 700-subject first cohort, the validation cohort of more than 90 subjects was the group to which the donors belonged. V is cut by 3 bases and J by 1 base, and the space between the germline ends is 22 bases. Per the germline V gene, SGHDT is the CDR1 and YYEEEE is the CDR2. The cysteine opens and the phenylalanine closes a CDR3 of 18 amino acids. Of all the DNA, just the CDR3 is kept, 54 bases in frame from base 1. The full study reports these points: Three of the identified cytomegalovirus-associated TCR beta chains were confirmed in vitro to be specific for cytomegalovirus antigens. Most TCR sequences were seen in very few donors, while some public TCRs were found in many individuals. In a later analysis, TCRs clustered in the first cohort were found to also tend to co-occur in the roughly 130 validation repertoires, with 94% of cluster scores above 0. The authors suggested that the approach could potentially be generalized to other disease states and immunological phenotypes. Cytomegalovirus status was reported to be diagnosed by the classifier with high specificity and sensitivity in both the original and validation cohorts. A later analysis lacked HLA typing for the validation cohort, so it scored co-occurrence in that cohort across all 110 or so repertoires. The study gave a list of under 200 TCR beta chains associated with cytomegalovirus.

The method was the immunoSEQ multiplex PCR assay. Processing in the source paper ran as follows. A statistical classification framework was developed to diagnose cytomegalovirus status using the catalog of TCR beta chain sequences. TCRdb limited this immuneACCESS table to in-frame rearrangements with V and J called. A share of clones is missing; checked studies link under half to unresolved V genes, and the rest is unexplained. V and J calls and clone size are given by that table; D and trimming were obtained from the DNA. Present in this sample are tens of thousands of clones, over 90% of which were seen just once. In total, the top ten clones hold roughly 3.2% of the sample. On this clone itself: What antigen it recognizes has not been identified. Base qualities are not provided; no much larger clone lies one nucleotide away.

The origin of this receptor is a woman between 18 and 30 years old in good health and CMV-seropositive. This receptor chain uses TRBV5-6 and TRBJ2-5; TRBD1 might be the D gene, on 5 matching bases. The sequenced material came from PBMCs. The bases read TGTGCCAGCAGCTCCCGGTTCGTAGGGGTTTTTTCCCAAGAGACCCAGTACTTC. Its coded protein is CASSSRFVGVFSQETQYF.